The rows below give T cell receptor beta chains drawn from one sample of a study of post-analysis software for immune sequencing data. TCRdb independently ran MiXCR on the PCR reads; one entry per CDR3 protein. The table includes hundreds of thousands of distinct CDR3 sequences, approximately 59% detected once. Sequences were obtained from blood. These receptors all come from a girl aged 2 to 9 with multiple sclerosis. Both conserved end residues are part of each CDR3. The D gene is left open where the match is weak. Expanded clones are given a class, and other clones once, few, many or no size at all.

j_call	d_call	v_call	clone_size	cdr3_length	cdr3_nt	cdr3_aa
TRBJ2-3	TRBD2	TRBV29-1	NA	15	TGCAGCGCAGACACTAGCGGGGGGGCCACAGATACGCAGTATTTT	CSADTSGGATDTQYF
TRBJ2-7	NA	TRBV21-1	NA	14	TGTGCCAGCAGCAAGGGACTAGCGAGTAACGAGCAGTACTTC	CASSKGLASNEQYF
TRBJ2-1	TRBD2	TRBV12-3/TRBV12-4	NA	14	TGTGCCAGCAGAAGGCTAGCGGTTAACAATGAGCAGTTCTTC	CASRRLAVNNEQFF
TRBJ2-3	TRBD2	TRBV10-3	NA	16	TGTGCCATCAGTGCGCGGACTAGCGGTACGGGAGAGGCGCAGTATTTT	CAISARTSGTGEAQYF
TRBJ2-1	NA	TRBV29-1	NA	12	TGCAGCGTGACCCCCTCAAACAATGAGCAGTTCTTC	CSVTPSNNEQFF
TRBJ1-5	TRBD1	TRBV5-5	few	15	TGTGCCAGCAGCTTGGGGGACAGGGGGCCTCAGCCCCAGCATTTT	CASSLGDRGPQPQHF
TRBJ2-2	TRBD2	TRBV29-1	NA	17	TGCAGCGTCCAAAGGCTAGCGGGGGGCCCTAACACCGGGGAGCTGTTTTTT	CSVQRLAGGPNTGELFF
TRBJ2-1	TRBD2	TRBV30	NA	15	TGTGCCTGGAGCGGGACTAGCGGGAGGTACAGTGAGCAGTTCTTC	CAWSGTSGRYSEQFF
TRBJ2-7	TRBD2	TRBV27	NA	13	TGTGGATCGGGACTAGCGGGCCCCTACGAGCAGTACTTC	CGSGLAGPYEQYF
TRBJ2-3	TRBD1	TRBV2	NA	13	TGTGCCAGCAGGGGACAGGTGGTAGATACGCAGTATTTT	CASRGQVVDTQYF
TRBJ1-2	NA	TRBV12-3/TRBV12-4	few	12	TGTGCCAGCACCCGACCCGGCTATGGCTACACCTTC	CASTRPGYGYTF
TRBJ1-1	NA	TRBV25-1	few	14	TGTGCCAGCAAGGGAGTAGCCATCGACACTGAAGCTTTCTTT	CASKGVAIDTEAFF